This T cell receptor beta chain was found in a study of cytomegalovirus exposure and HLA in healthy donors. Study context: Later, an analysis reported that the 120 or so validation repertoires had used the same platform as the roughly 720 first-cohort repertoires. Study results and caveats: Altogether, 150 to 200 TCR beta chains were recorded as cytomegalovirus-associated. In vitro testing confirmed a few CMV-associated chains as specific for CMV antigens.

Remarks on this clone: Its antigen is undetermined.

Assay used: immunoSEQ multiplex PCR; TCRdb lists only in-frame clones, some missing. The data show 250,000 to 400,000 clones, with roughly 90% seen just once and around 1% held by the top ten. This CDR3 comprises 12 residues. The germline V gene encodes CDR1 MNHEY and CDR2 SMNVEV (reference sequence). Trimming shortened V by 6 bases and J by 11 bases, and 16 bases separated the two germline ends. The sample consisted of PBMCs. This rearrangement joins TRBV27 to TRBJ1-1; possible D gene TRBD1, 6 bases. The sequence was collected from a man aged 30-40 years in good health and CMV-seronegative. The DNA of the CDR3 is TGTGCCAGCAGCCGAGGGGGACCGGGCGCTTTCTTT. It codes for CASSRGGPGAFF.